This TCR beta chain is from a study of blood T cells in healthy people across ages. Broader study findings: Compared with aged donors, long-lived donors showed fewer expanded clones, suggesting selection. Estimates of diversity drawn from one million T cells were considered underestimates.

CDR3 length: 12 residues. V was cut by 5 bases and J by 6 bases, with 9 bases left in between. Germline assignment: CDR1 SGHAT and CDR2 FQDESV (reference sequence). This clonotype occurred a few times. What it binds is unknown. Total RNA amounts of at least 6 micrograms were extracted per sample. Alongside a J-beta primer mix, a sample-barcoded 5' primer served in a second PCR lasting about 7 to 11 cycles. TCRdb re-derived calls from the 5' RACE reads in MiXCR, one entry per CDR3 protein. The table includes about 1.8 million distinct CDR3 sequences, less than 50% detected once. The receptor was derived from a woman in her thirties or forties in good health. Sequenced: blood. J is TRBJ2-3 and V is TRBV11-1; D gene unclear. CDR3 region: CASSENFDTQYF. Here the CDR3 DNA reads TGTGCCAGCAGCGAAAATTTCGATACGCAGTATTTT.